These 18 T cell receptor beta chains were all obtained from the same sample, sequenced in a study of blood T cell repertoires in COVID-19. The assay was immunoSEQ multiplex PCR, and TCRdb's table has in-frame clones only and misses some. The sample consists of 310,000 or so clones, roughly 85% of them appearing once. The specimen sequenced was PBMCs or T cells enriched from blood (not recorded which). These receptors originate from a woman in her thirties who had recovered from COVID-19.

The CDR3 nucleotides are TGTGCCAGCAGCTTAGGCGGAGCGGCCCGCCGAGCTTTCTTT. This gives the protein CASSLGGAARRAFF. The chain carries TRBV7-9 and TRBJ1-1; D uncertain. In germline, CDR1 is SEHNR, CDR2 FQNEAQ (reference sequence). The CDR3 totals 14 residues. V was clipped by 1 base and J by 10 bases, with 16 bases between them.

The rearrangement links TRBV18 to TRBJ2-5, with a weak D call TRBD1 (6 bases). The germline gives CDR1 KGHSH, CDR2 LQKENI. V lost 0 bases and J lost 5, with 13 bases in between. The CDR3 consists of 15 residues. In DNA form, the CDR3 reads TGTGCCAGCTCACCACCCGCAGGGGTCCGGGAGACCCAGTACTTC. Protein sequence: CASSPPAGVRETQYF.

This rearrangement joins TRBV2 to TRBJ2-2, with TRBD2 matching 11 bases. V trimming: 5 bases; J trimming: 6 bases; junction bases outside the gene matches: 5. The CDR3 spans 15 residues. CDR1 is SNHLY and CDR2 is FYNNEI in the germline V gene. CDR3 region: CASSYSGGAAGELFF. DNA for the CDR3: TGTGCCAGCAGTTATAGCGGGGGGGCCGCCGGGGAGCTGTTTTTT.

The genes are TRBV9 and TRBJ1-2, with 7 positions matching TRBD1. The germline gives CDR1 SGDLS, CDR2 YYNGEE. With V trimmed by 3 bases and J by 8 bases, 4 bases remained unmatched. The CDR3 loop spans 12 amino acids. CDR3 protein: CASSGQGRGYTF. DNA of the CDR3: TGTGCCAGCAGCGGACAGGGACGCGGCTACACCTTC.

The chain recombines TRBV2 with TRBJ1-3, with 9 bases lining up with TRBD1. The CDR3 runs to 15 residues. In germline, CDR1 is SNHLY, CDR2 FYNNEI. With V trimmed by 4 bases and J by 4 bases, 5 bases remained unmatched. The CDR3 sequence is CASSAPQGAGNTIYF. CDR3 bases: TGTGCCAGCAGTGCGCCACAGGGGGCGGGAAACACCATATATTTT. The full variable domain, its missing parts supplied by reference TRBV2 and TRBJ1-3, is EPEVTQTPSHQVTQMGQEVILRCVPISNHLYFYWYRQILGQKVEFLVSFYNNEISEKSEIFDDQFSVERPDGSNFTLKIRSTKLEDSAMYFCASSAPQGAGNTIYFGEGSWLTVV.

This clone has more than one count but fewer than ten. This CDR3 is CASSLFAPGQGPGYGYTF. CDR3 nucleotide sequence: TGTGCCAGCAGTTTATTTGCCCCGGGACAGGGACCCGGCTATGGCTACACCTTC. The genes are TRBV27 and TRBJ1-2, with 9 positions matching TRBD1. The CDR3 contains 18 residues. CDR1 is MNHEY and CDR2 is SMNVEV in the germline V gene (reference sequence). The trim removed 1 base at V and 4 bases at J, leaving 13 bases unmatched.

The chain recombines TRBV5-6 with TRBJ1-2, with 9 bases aligning to TRBD1. CDR3 size: 13 residues. The ends lost 4 bases at V and 9 bases at J; junction bases unmatched: 7. Germline loops: CDR1 SGHDT, CDR2 YYEEEE. The CDR3 DNA follows: TGTGCCAGCAGCGGGACAGGGTGGCGGAGCTACACCTTC. Translation: CASSGTGWRSYTF.

The V and J genes are TRBV6-5 and TRBJ2-7; TRBD1 matches at 7 bases. With V trimmed by 6 bases and J by 1 base, 9 bases remained unmatched. The length of the CDR3 is 15 residues. Germline values: CDR1 MNHEY, CDR2 SVGAGI. CDR3 DNA: TGTGCCAGCAGACGGTACAGGGGCCAATCCTACGAGCAGTACTTC. Protein product: CASRRYRGQSYEQYF.

This chain links TRBV10-2 with TRBJ2-3, with 12 nucleotides matching TRBD2. V was clipped by 8 bases and J by 3 bases; unmatched bases: 6. The length of the CDR3 is 15 residues. Germline V gene lookup returns CDR1 WSHSY and CDR2 SAAADI. CDR3 loop: CASGTTSGGTDTQYF. The CDR3 DNA follows: TGCGCCAGCGGTACGACTAGCGGGGGAACAGATACGCAGTATTTT.

CDR3 sequence reads: CASSFGVSGNTIYF. The CDR3 nucleotides are TGCGCCAGCAGCTTCGGGGTCTCTGGAAACACCATATATTTT. V usage is TRBV5-1 and J usage is TRBJ1-3; D is ambiguous. The CDR3 runs 14 residues. Trimming stripped 2 bases from V and 0 bases from J, with 6 bases between. The germline V gene encodes CDR1 SGHRS and CDR2 YFSETQ. The full variable domain, its missing parts supplied by reference TRBV5-1 and TRBJ1-3, is KAGVTQTPRYLIKTRGQQVTLSCSPISGHRSVSWYQQTPGQGLQFLFEYFSETQRNKGNFPGRFSGRQFSNSRSEMNVSTLELGDSALYLCASSFGVSGNTIYFGEGSWLTVV.

The chain carries TRBV7-8 and TRBJ2-2, with 7 bases identical to TRBD1. Germline assignment: CDR1 SGHVS and CDR2 FQNEAQ. This CDR3 contains 17 residues. The ends lost 4 bases at V and 4 bases at J; junction bases unmatched: 12. CDR3 nucleotides: TGTGCCAGCAGCTCCCGAGAGTTAGGGGGCCCCACCGGGGAGCTGTTTTTT. Translating it yields CASSSRELGGPTGELFF.

This clone came up a few times. The gene calls are TRBV7-9 and TRBJ1-4; 11 bases are shared with TRBD1. J lost 1 base, V lost 5 bases, and 9 bases had no gene match. Germline-derived CDR1 and CDR2 are SEHNR and FQNEAQ (reference sequence). There are 18 residues in the CDR3. This CDR3 is CASSSTDRGRVTNEKLFF. CDR3 in DNA: TGTGCCAGCAGCAGCACGGACAGGGGGCGTGTAACTAATGAAAAACTGTTTTTT. Full variable domain (outside the CDR3, taken from reference TRBV7-9 and TRBJ1-4): DTGVSQNPRHKITKRGQNVTFRCDPISEHNRLYWYRQTLGQGPEFLTYFQNEAQLEKSRLLSDRFSAERPKGSFSTLEIQRTEQGDSAMYLCASSSTDRGRVTNEKLFFGSGTQLSVL.

The V gene is TRBV5-4, the J gene TRBJ1-3; D remains ambiguous. CDR1 is SGHNT and CDR2 is YYREEE in the germline V gene (reference sequence). The CDR3 sequence is 14 residues long. V was shortened by 1 base and J by 1 base, with 6 bases between the two germline ends. CDR3 bases: TGTGCCAGCAGCTTGCGGGGTTCTGGAAACACCATATATTTT. It yields the protein CASSLRGSGNTIYF.

V gene TRBV19 combines with J gene TRBJ2-5, with D unresolved. Germline CDR1 LNHDA, CDR2 SQIVND (reference sequence). This CDR3 has 12 amino acids. The ends were cut back, 8 bases at V and 1 base at J, with 8 bases in the middle. CDR3 protein: CASLSPQETQYF. The CDR3 bases are TGTGCCAGTCTAAGCCCCCAAGAGACCCAGTACTTC.

The V gene is TRBV5-1, the J gene TRBJ1-1; TRBD1 aligns across 7 bases. Germline V gives CDR1 SGHRS, CDR2 YFSETQ. This CDR3 comprises 14 residues. The trim removed 1 base at V and 1 base at J, leaving 1 base unmatched. CDR3 protein: CASSLYRGNTEAFF. The CDR3 bases are TGCGCCAGCAGCTTGTACAGGGGGAACACTGAAGCTTTCTTT.

The chain has TRBV19 and TRBJ2-4; tentative D call: TRBD1 (5 bases). CDR3 length: 15 amino acids. Trimming took 4 bases from V and 2 from J, leaving 12 bases between them. In germline, CDR1 is LNHDA, CDR2 SQIVND (reference sequence). CDR3 sequence reads: CASSNVQVTKNIQYF. DNA of the CDR3: TGTGCCAGTAGTAACGTACAGGTAACCAAAAACATTCAGTACTTC.

The chain uses TRBV30 and TRBJ2-5; tentative D call: TRBD1 (6 bases). The CDR3 sequence is 13 residues long. The germline V gene encodes CDR1 GTSNPN and CDR2 SVGIG (reference sequence). The V end was cut by 4 bases, the J end by 1 base, with 10 bases between. CDR3 coding DNA: TGTGCCTGGAAAACACAGGGCCAAGAGACCCAGTACTTC. This encodes CAWKTQGQETQYF.

The chain has TRBV4-2 and TRBJ2-5, with 7 bases identical to TRBD2. Germline values: CDR1 LGHNA, CDR2 YNFKEQ. J gave up 4 bases and V 1 base, and 6 bases lay outside the gene matches. The CDR3 extends over 15 amino acids. The CDR3, as DNA: TGTGCCAGCAGCCAAGGACAGACGGGGGGAGAGACCCAGTACTTC. As protein: CASSQGQTGGETQYF.